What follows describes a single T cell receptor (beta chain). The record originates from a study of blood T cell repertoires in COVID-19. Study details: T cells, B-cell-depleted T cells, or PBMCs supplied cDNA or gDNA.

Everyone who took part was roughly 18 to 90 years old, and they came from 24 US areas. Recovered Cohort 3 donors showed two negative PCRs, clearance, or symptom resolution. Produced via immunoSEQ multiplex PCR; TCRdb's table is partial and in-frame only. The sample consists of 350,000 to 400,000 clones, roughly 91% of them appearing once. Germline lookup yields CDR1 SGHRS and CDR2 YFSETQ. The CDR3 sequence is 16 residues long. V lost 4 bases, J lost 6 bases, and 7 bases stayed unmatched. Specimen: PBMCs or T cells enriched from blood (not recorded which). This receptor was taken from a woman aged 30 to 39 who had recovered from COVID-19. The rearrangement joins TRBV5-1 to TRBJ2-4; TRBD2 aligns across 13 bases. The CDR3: CASSTGTSGTGNIQYF. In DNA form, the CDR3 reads TGCGCCAGCAGCACTGGGACTAGCGGGACGGGAAACATTCAGTACTTC.